One and the same sample provided the 20 T cell receptor beta chains below, sequenced in a study of T cells in Graves' hyperthyroidism and ophthalmopathy. Amplification of TCR beta CDR3 regions was performed using RNA transcripts as template. Primed by the HTBI set, a first-round RT-PCR was run on the TCR CDR3. TCRdb reprocessed the multiplex PCR reads via MiXCR and lists one record per CDR3 protein. Among 390,000 or so distinct CDR3 sequences listed, about 14% were seen once. The sample comprised blood. The source of these receptors is a man aged 18 to 29 with Graves' ophthalmopathy.

This clonotype was seen repeatedly, ten times or more. The chain is built from TRBV3-1 and TRBJ2-3, with D tentatively TRBD1 (6 bases). Looked up from germline, CDR1 is LGHDT and CDR2 is YNNKEL (reference sequence). Trimming stripped 0 bases from V and 3 bases from J, with 7 bases between. The CDR3 runs to 14 residues. DNA of the CDR3: TGTGCCAGCAGCCAAGATACAGGGACAGATACGCAGTATTTT. This sequence encodes CASSQDTGTDTQYF.

This clonotype was counted a few times. The V call is TRBV12-3 or TRBV12-4, the J call TRBJ2-1; 13 nucleotides align to TRBD2. This CDR3 region has 17 residues. Trimming cost V 4 bases and J 4 bases; bases outside gene matches: 7. The CDR3 region has the DNA TGTGCCAGCAGTTCCCCGGGACTAGCGGGGAGTTACAATGAGCAGTTCTTC. Amino acid sequence: CASSSPGLAGSYNEQFF.

A remark on this clonotype: The junction shows a germline mismatch at one end, possibly a read error. The CDR3 spells CASSLGTFAEAFF. The CDR3 bases are TGTGCCAGCAGCTTAGGAACATTCGCTGAAGCTTTCTTT. The chain joins TRBV12-3 or TRBV12-4 to TRBJ1-1; no firm D call. The CDR3 is 13 residues long.

This clonotype was picked up many times. The rearrangement joins TRBV12-3 or TRBV12-4 to TRBJ2-3, with TRBD1 matching over 12 bases. The trim removed 5 bases at V and 2 bases at J, leaving 5 bases unmatched. The CDR3 is made up of 16 amino acids. The CDR3 sequence: CASSLGQGADTDTQYF. DNA for the CDR3: TGTGCCAGCAGTCTGGGACAGGGGGCGGACACAGATACGCAGTATTTT.

This clonotype appeared many times. The chain recombines TRBV11-2 with TRBJ2-3; no firm D call. This CDR3 has 13 residues. Trimming removed 1 base from V and 4 bases from J, with 6 bases in between. CDR1 SGHAT and CDR2 FQNNGV come from the germline V gene. The CDR3 sequence is CASSLVIADTQYF. The CDR3 nucleotides read TGTGCCAGCAGCTTAGTTATCGCAGATACGCAGTATTTT.

This clonotype has ten or more counts. The rearrangement uses TRBV7-9 and TRBJ2-1, with 10 bases that match TRBD2. V was pared by 4 bases and J by 10 bases, with 13 bases of the junction left unmatched. The CDR3 extends over 16 amino acids. Germline CDR1 and CDR2: SEHNR and FQNEAQ (reference sequence). CDR3 sequence: CASSSSGASGSLEQFF. The CDR3 region has the DNA TGTGCCAGCAGCTCCTCAGGGGCTAGCGGGAGTTTGGAGCAGTTCTTC.

This clonotype was observed at least ten times. The rearrangement uses TRBV2 and TRBJ2-7, with D possibly matching TRBD2 (5 bases). The CDR3 is 11 amino acids. Trimming left V 10 bases short and J 4 bases short, with 11 bases between. CDR1 is SNHLY and CDR2 is FYNNEI in the germline V gene. CDR3 coding DNA: TGTGCCACCGGGAAAGGATACGAGCAGTACTTC. It specifies CATGKGYEQYF.

This clonotype was observed at least ten times. V gene TRBV6-8 combines with J gene TRBJ2-7; 11 nucleotides align to TRBD1. After removal of 5 bases from V and 4 bases from J, the junction contained 4 bases not matched to a gene. The CDR3 is 14 residues long. From germline, CDR1 is MNHGY and CDR2 SAAAGT. CDR3 residues: CASSRTGGEYEQYF. Written as DNA, the CDR3 is TGTGCCAGCAGTCGGACAGGGGGCGAGTACGAGCAGTACTTC.

At least ten counts were recorded for this clonotype. J is TRBJ2-5 and V is TRBV5-5; D gene uncertain. This CDR3 spans 13 amino acids. CDR1 and CDR2 from the germline V gene are SGHKS and YYEKEE (reference sequence). Trimming left V 0 bases short and J 5 bases short, with 8 bases between. The CDR3 DNA follows: TGTGCCAGCAGCTTGGCCAGGTTTGAGACCCAGTACTTC. Its translation is CASSLARFETQYF.

This clonotype was seen ten or more times. V usage is TRBV7-9 and J usage is TRBJ2-5; D may be TRBD1 (5 bases). The CDR3 spans 12 residues. V lost 2 bases and J lost 4, with 5 bases in between. From germline, CDR1 is SEHNR and CDR2 FQNEAQ (reference sequence). In DNA, the CDR3 is TGTGCCAGCAGCTTAAGGGGAGAGACCCAGTACTTC. Protein: CASSLRGETQYF. Drawing the rest from reference TRBV7-9 and TRBJ2-5, the complete variable domain is DTGVSQNPRHKITKRGQNVTFRCDPISEHNRLYWYRQTLGQGPEFLTYFQNEAQLEKSRLLSDRFSAERPKGSFSTLEIQRTEQGDSAMYLCASSLRGETQYFGPGTRLLVL.

There are a few counts of this clonotype. The V and J genes are TRBV4-1 and TRBJ2-7; a possible D gene is TRBD2 (6 bases). Germline V gene lookup returns CDR1 MGHRA and CDR2 YSYEKL. CDR3 length equals 15 residues. Trimming took 1 base from V and 3 from J, leaving 13 bases between them. The DNA for the CDR3 is TGCGCCAGCAGCCAAGTGGGGACTCAATTCTACGAGCAGTACTTC. Residues: CASSQVGTQFYEQYF.

This clonotype was observed many times. The CDR3 DNA reads as TGTGCCAGCAGCTTTTCGGGACAGAGGACTTACAATGAGCAGTTCTTC. It yields the protein CASSFSGQRTYNEQFF. This chain uses TRBV11-2 with TRBJ2-1; 7 bases line up with TRBD1. V lost 3 bases, J lost 4 bases, and 9 bases stayed unmatched. There are 16 residues in the CDR3. The germline V gene encodes CDR1 SGHAT and CDR2 FQNNGV.

This clonotype appeared many times. The rearrangement joins TRBV3-1 to TRBJ1-1; no firm D call. In germline, CDR1 is LGHDT, CDR2 YNNKEL (reference sequence). This CDR3 spans 13 amino acids. V was shortened by 0 bases and J by 6 bases, with 8 bases between the two germline ends. The chain's CDR3 is CASSQDSTAEAFF. The CDR3 DNA reads TGTGCCAGCAGCCAAGATAGTACGGCTGAAGCTTTCTTT.

With regard to this clonotype: A read error may be the cause here, since a much bigger clone is one base away. V is TRBV13 and J is TRBJ2-2; either TRBD1 or TRBD2 may supply D (5 bases each). The CDR3 length is 14 residues. Germline V CDR1 and CDR2: PRHDT, FYEKMQ (reference sequence). V was pared by 6 bases and J by 2 bases, with 10 bases between. CDR3 in amino acids: CASRKGDNTGELFF. CDR3 bases: TGTGCCAGCAGGAAAGGGGACAACACCGGGGAGCTGTTTTTT.

This clonotype occurred many times. The chain combines TRBV6-1 with TRBJ2-1; 8 positions agree with TRBD2. With V trimmed by 5 bases and J by 0 bases, 6 bases remained unmatched. Per germline, CDR1 MNHNS and CDR2 SASEGT. This CDR3 is built from 16 residues. The CDR3 sequence is CASSLQSGSSYNEQFF. In DNA, the CDR3 is TGTGCCAGCAGTTTACAAAGCGGGAGCTCCTACAATGAGCAGTTCTTC.

V is TRBV28 and J is TRBJ2-3; TRBD1 might be the D (5 bases). Germline V lookup: CDR1 MDHEN, CDR2 SYDVKM. V lost 6 bases, J lost 14 bases, and 18 bases lay in between. The CDR3 sequence is 12 residues long. DNA for the CDR3: TGTGCCAGCAGCCCGACAGACATTCAGCTGTATTTT. Its protein is CASSPTDIQLYF. Full variable domain (rest looked up from reference TRBV28 and TRBJ2-3): DVKVTQSSRYLVKRTGEKVFLECVQDMDHENMFWYRQDPGLGLRLIYFSYDVKMKEKGDIPEGYSVSREKKERFSLILESASTNQTSMYLCASSPTDIQLYFGPGTRLTVL.

This clonotype was counted a few times. V is TRBV12-3 or TRBV12-4 and J is TRBJ2-7, with TRBD2 matching 13 bases. The V segment lost 10 bases and the J segment 3 bases; nucleotides outside the gene matches: 12. This CDR3 contains 16 residues. The DNA for the CDR3 is TGTGCCAACACTCTCGGGACTAGCGGGAACTACTACGAGCAGTACTTC. Residues: CANTLGTSGNYYEQYF.

This clonotype was seen repeatedly, ten times or more. The V gene is TRBV2, the J gene TRBJ2-5; 11 bases map to TRBD2. The CDR3 sequence is 15 residues long. J gave up 5 bases and V 7 bases, and 9 bases lay outside the gene matches. CDR1 is SNHLY and CDR2 is FYNNEI in the germline V gene. CDR3 sequence (DNA): TGTGCCAGCAAAGAACTAGCGGGAGTCGGGGAGACCCAGTACTTC. This codes for CASKELAGVGETQYF.

There are a few counts of this clonotype. The chain uses TRBV24-1 and TRBJ1-2; D remains ambiguous. V lost 4 bases and J lost 5, with 10 bases in between. This CDR3 comprises 13 residues. Germline V gene sequence: CDR1 KGHDR, CDR2 SFDVKD. For the CDR3, the DNA is TGTGCCACCAGTGAACCGTCCGGATATGGCTACACCTTC. This codes for CATSEPSGYGYTF.

The rearrangement links TRBV30 to TRBJ2-3, with 7 bases fitting TRBD2. Germline assignment: CDR1 GTSNPN and CDR2 SVGIG (reference sequence). With V trimmed by 5 bases and J by 7 bases, 9 bases remained unmatched. This CDR3 is built from 13 residues. For the CDR3, the DNA is TGTGCCTGGGAAAAGGGCGGGAGCAATACGCAGTATTTT. Its protein product is CAWEKGGSNTQYF. Looking up the rest from reference TRBV30 and TRBJ2-3 gives the full variable domain: SQTIHQWPATLVQPVGSPLSLECTVEGTSNPNLYWYRQAAGRGLQLLFYSVGIGQISSEVPQNLSASRPQDRQFILSSKKLLLSDSGFYLCAWEKGGSNTQYFGPGTRLTVL.